The clone carrying this T cell receptor beta chain was detected only a few times. Its antigen is undetermined. Trimming at V came to 4 bases and at J to 0 bases, leaving 10 bases not matched to a gene. CDR1 is SGHTA and CDR2 is FQGNSA in the germline V gene. The CDR3 sequence is 17 residues long. The data originate from a study of beta chain features in type 1 diabetes. Study at large: All samples combined gave roughly 100 million sorted cells for examination. Findings of the study overall: Researchers report that Type 1 diabetes patients had moderately but significantly shorter TCRB CDR3s across all four CD4+ subsets.

Expressed TCRB transcripts were sequenced, since all the RNA that had been isolated was reverse transcribed. Repertoires were generated with immunoSEQ multiplex PCR, while TCRdb's copy carries only in-frame clones and drops some. In the table there are approximately 170,000 clones, approximately 8% of which are singletons. The sample consisted of central memory CD4+ T cells from blood. The rearrangement joins TRBV7-2 to TRBJ1-1; 8 bases match TRBD1. The clonotype comes from a man in his late teens or twenties with type 1 diabetes. CDR3 sequence: CASSSSPGQGMNTEAFF. The CDR3 DNA sequence: TGTGCCAGCAGCTCCAGTCCCGGACAGGGAATGAACACTGAAGCTTTCTTT.